This T cell receptor (beta chain) was captured in a study of blood T cell repertoires in COVID-19 (dated by TCRdb to about 2020). Notes on the research overall: Samples from collaborators originated in the United States, Italy and Spain and spanned both the acute and convalescent phases of COVID-19. The prospective study material was composed of cDNA or gDNA derived from T cells, B-cell-depleted T cells, or PBMCs. Subjects who had been exposed to COVID-19, were actively infected with it, or had recovered from it provided the deeply sampled blood TCRbeta repertoires that made up the dataset. A freely available public database, intended as a resource for researchers studying the immune response to SARS-CoV-2, is where the repertoires were released. Samples came from the ongoing ImmuneRACE study (first 160 participants) plus 1,254 subjects from 6 global collaborators. Nearly every sample came with metadata listing a de-identified subject ID, COVID-19 status, age in years and sex. Where available, HLA class I and class II types were taken from metadata supplied by the sample provider and were not determined by assay-based typing. Results the study describes overall, beyond this receptor: Clinical and demographic metadata were provided uncurated, with the amount varying by source and participant.

Taken from cysteine to phenylalanine, the CDR3 has 14 residues. Kept here is only the CDR3 DNA, which spans 42 bases and is read in frame from base 1. CDR1 and CDR2 are drawn from the germline V gene (reference sequence): PRHDT, FYEKMQ. V ends up 4 bases short and J 9 bases short, with an unmatched junction base count of 9. In the prospective study, participants were roughly 18 to 89 years old, resided in about two dozen geographic areas of the United States, and were enrolled through a virtual design. In the prospective study, participants were assigned to cohorts based on the clinical history participants reported in a screening survey and a study questionnaire. ImmuneRACE Cohort 3 recovered participants were defined by two consecutive negative NP/OP PCR tests, healthcare professional clearance, or symptom resolution. In the prospective study, whole blood, serum and a nasopharyngeal or oropharyngeal swab were collected from each participant by mobile phlebotomists. Over a roughly two-month period, participants in the prospective study had the option of providing additional blood draws and questionnaires. Prospective study blood samples were shipped either frozen or at room temperature before DNA extraction.

On this clone: Its antigen has not been determined. The record has no base qualities; no much larger clone is one base away.

The immunoSEQ Assay, a bias-controlled multiplex PCR, was used to amplify TCRbeta CDR3 regions from genomic DNA. In the source study's methods: The number of nucleated cells in each sample was estimated by amplification of reference gene primers within the assay. To quantify the absolute abundance of each unique TCRbeta CDR3 rearrangement, sequence reads were collapsed and filtered. For each sample, productive Simpson clonality was calculated by taking the square root of Simpson's diversity index across productive rearrangements. The source is immuneACCESS, and TCRdb retained only in-frame sequences with V and J called. Part of the clones is not carried over; for the studies checked, unresolved V genes explain less than half of this, and the remainder is unexplained. That table gives V, J and clone size, and the DNA gave D and trimming. The sample has 170,000 or so clones on record, almost 80% of them singletons. The ten largest account for 15% to 20% of the sample.

Rearrangement joined TRBV13 to TRBJ1-2, with 9 bases in between that match TRBD1. The receptor comes from a woman between 50 and 59 years old who had recovered from COVID-19. Sample: PBMCs or T cells enriched from blood (not recorded which). The CDR3 here reads CASSSFAGQGRYTF. The nucleotide sequence is TGTGCCAGCAGCTCGTTCGCCGGACAGGGGCGCTACACCTTC.